This T cell receptor beta chain derives from a study of early T cells in non-severe SARS-CoV-2 infection. Study information: Sequenced bulk RNA came from whole blood that was unsorted, and chains were unpaired.

In the library, individual cDNA molecules carried attached unique molecular identifiers. Each CDR3 protein is one row after TCRdb ran MiXCR on the 5' RACE reads. The repertoire holds fewer than 100,000 distinct CDR3 sequences, with 5.5% to 7.5% as singletons. This clonotype was counted a few times. What it binds is not known. CDR1 and CDR2 (germline): MNHNY, SVGAGI (reference sequence). This CDR3 contains 14 residues. V was shortened by 6 bases and J by 7 bases, with 17 bases between the two germline ends. Notes on the study in general: Private and CD4 specificities were missed by VDJdb matching, skewed to anti-spike CD8.

The sample comprised whole blood. The chain employs TRBV6-6 and TRBJ2-3, with a tentative D call TRBD2 (6 bases). This receptor was identified in an adult who was a healthcare worker with PCR-confirmed SARS-CoV-2 infection or an uninfected control (not recorded which). CDR3 region: CASSWGDGPYTQYF. CDR3 in DNA: TGTGCCAGCAGCTGGGGGGACGGCCCCTATACGCAGTATTTT.